This record looks at one T cell receptor (beta chain) sequence and its context. This sample was taken from a study of T cell changes during pregnancy in multiple sclerosis. The CDR3 sequence is 13 residues long. From germline, CDR1 is LGHNA and CDR2 YSLEER. Trimming cost V 0 bases and J 3 bases, with 6 bases left between them. Sequenced by immunoSEQ multiplex PCR; TCRdb stores in-frame clones only, minus some. The repertoire holds around 30,000 clones, with nearly 90% as singletons. The input for sequencing was CD4+ T cells from peripheral blood mononuclear cells, taken in the third trimester of pregnancy. The chain uses TRBV4-3 and TRBJ2-7; D might be TRBD1 (5 bases). The clonotype comes from a female donor in good health, enrolled as a control in a pregnancy study. CDR3 bases: TGCGCCAGCAGCCAAGACGGACACTACGAGCAGTACTTC. It codes for CASSQDGHYEQYF.